The 17 T cell receptor beta chains below all came from one sample that was sequenced in a study of T-cell reconstitution after alpha-beta-depleted transplantation in children. The TCRbeta library incorporated unique molecular identifiers. TCRdb reprocessed the PCR reads via MiXCR and lists one record per CDR3 protein. This table has 200,000 to 250,000 distinct CDR3 sequences, roughly a quarter appearing once. The material sequenced was PBMCs, mostly from graft donor cells, taken 360 days after TCRalphabeta/CD19-depleted stem cell transplant. The receptors come from a female patient aged 2-15 years who had a stem cell transplant for congenital amegakaryocytic thrombocytopenia, so the T cells may come from the graft donor.

The V and J genes are TRBV20-1 and TRBJ2-1; TRBD2 agrees at 14 bases. CDR3 length: 17 amino acids. Unmatched junction bases numbered 12, after V lost 3 bases and J lost 8 bases. Germline CDR1 and CDR2: DFQATT and SNEGSKA (reference sequence). The CDR3 DNA sequence: TGCAGTGCTAGGGGACTAGCGGGAGTCTTGGCCCTCGATGAGCAGTTCTTC. It translates to CSARGLAGVLALDEQFF.

This clonotype was seen many times. The chain has TRBV4-1 and TRBJ1-3; D remains ambiguous. The CDR3 spans 15 residues. Germline loops: CDR1 MGHRA, CDR2 YSYEKL. The ends were cut back, 1 base at V and 0 bases at J, with 7 bases in the middle. CDR3 region: CASSQVLSSGNTIYF. The CDR3 DNA reads TGCGCCAGCAGCCAAGTTCTCAGCTCTGGAAACACCATATATTTT.

The sample holds many counts of this clonotype. This chain links TRBV5-1 with TRBJ2-2, with D perhaps being TRBD1 or TRBD2 (5 bases each). The V end was cut by 0 bases, the J end by 3 bases, with 9 bases between. The CDR3 extends over 15 amino acids. Looked up from germline, CDR1 is SGHRS and CDR2 is YFSETQ. In DNA form, the CDR3 reads TGCGCCAGCAGCTTGGGCCAGGGACACACCGGGGAGCTGTTTTTT. Translated, it gives CASSLGQGHTGELFF. The variable domain in full, with the rest retrieved from reference TRBV5-1 and TRBJ2-2, is KAGVTQTPRYLIKTRGQQVTLSCSPISGHRSVSWYQQTPGQGLQFLFEYFSETQRNKGNFPGRFSGRQFSNSRSEMNVSTLELGDSALYLCASSLGQGHTGELFFGEGSRLTVL.

The rearrangement uses TRBV6-5 and TRBJ1-1; D ambiguous. In germline, CDR1 is MNHEY, CDR2 SVGAGI. Trimming stripped 0 bases from V and 1 base from J, with 15 bases between. The CDR3 length is 17 residues. As DNA, the CDR3 is TGTGCCAGCAGTTACTCGAGAACAGAGGCCAAGAACACTGAAGCTTTCTTT. Protein: CASSYSRTEAKNTEAFF.

The rearrangement uses TRBV30 and TRBJ1-3; D is ambiguous. This CDR3 has 14 amino acids. Per germline, CDR1 GTSNPN and CDR2 SVGIG (reference sequence). Trimming took 0 bases from V and 4 from J, leaving 10 bases between them. CDR3 bases: TGTGCCTGGAGTGTATTCCGAGGAGGAAACACCATATATTTT. Protein: CAWSVFRGGNTIYF.

This clonotype was found many times. This rearrangement joins TRBV9 to TRBJ2-2; 10 positions agree with TRBD2. The trim removed 0 bases at V and 3 bases at J, leaving 5 bases unmatched. This CDR3 comprises 17 residues. Per germline, CDR1 SGDLS and CDR2 YYNGEE. This CDR3 is CASSVVSGGAYTGELFF. The CDR3 DNA reads as TGTGCCAGCAGCGTAGTCAGCGGGGGGGCCTACACCGGGGAGCTGTTTTTT.

This chain links TRBV20-1 with TRBJ2-3; possible D gene TRBD1, 6 bases. CDR1 is DFQATT and CDR2 is SNEGSKA in the germline V gene (reference sequence). CDR3 size: 14 residues. V lost 0 bases to trimming and J lost 0 bases, with 7 bases between them. The CDR3 here is CSARDGQSTDTQYF. CDR3 DNA: TGCAGTGCTAGAGATGGACAGAGCACAGATACGCAGTATTTT.

This clonotype came up a few times. The chain links TRBV6-2 or TRBV6-3 to TRBJ2-7; 9 bases are shared with TRBD2. The CDR3 has 14 residues. Germline V gene sequence: CDR1 MNHEY, CDR2 SVGEGT. With 6 bases clipped from V and 3 bases from J, the junction kept 6 bases outside the gene matches. CDR3 nucleotide sequence: TGTGCCAGCAGGCCAGTAGCGGGAGTCTACGAGCAGTACTTC. Residues: CASRPVAGVYEQYF.

Only a few counts were recorded for this clonotype. The chain joins TRBV29-1 to TRBJ2-7; D remains ambiguous. The ends were cut back, 0 bases at V and 1 base at J, with 16 bases in the middle. CDR3 size: 16 residues. CDR1 SQVTM and CDR2 ANQGSEA come from the germline V gene. The CDR3: CSVEDRTVGSSYEQYF. The CDR3 DNA sequence: TGCAGCGTTGAAGATCGGACGGTTGGCTCATCCTACGAGCAGTACTTC.

This clonotype has a count of ten or more. The chain uses TRBV12-3 or TRBV12-4 and TRBJ2-7; TRBD2 might be the D (6 bases). V was shortened by 5 bases and J by 7 bases, with 9 bases between the two germline ends. This CDR3 is 11 amino acids long. The CDR3 sequence: CASSARGEQYF. Written as DNA, the CDR3 is TGTGCCAGCAGTGCTCGGGGGGAGCAGTACTTC.

V and J are TRBV6-2 or TRBV6-3 and TRBJ2-1, with a possible D match to TRBD1 (6 bases). Germline assignment: CDR1 MNHEY and CDR2 SVGEGT. V dropped 5 bases and J dropped 10 bases, with 18 bases sitting between them. The CDR3 loop spans 14 amino acids. CDR3 amino acids: CASSPIGSQGEQFF. For the CDR3, the DNA is TGTGCCAGCAGTCCCATCGGATCACAGGGAGAGCAGTTCTTC.

This clonotype was observed a few times. The CDR3 DNA reads as TGCGCCAGCAGCTTGGACGTCGGGGGCTCTGGAAACACCATATATTTT. Translation: CASSLDVGGSGNTIYF. V gene TRBV5-1 combines with J gene TRBJ1-3, with D perhaps matching TRBD1 (5 bases). The CDR3 is 16 residues long. The V and J ends lost 0 bases and 0 bases respectively, with 10 bases between them. Germline CDR1 reads SGHRS; CDR2 reads YFSETQ.

This clonotype appeared a few times. The DNA for the CDR3 is TGTGCCAGCAGCTTAGGGGGGTGGGAGACCCAGTACTTC. This sequence encodes CASSLGGWETQYF. The rearrangement uses TRBV7-8 and TRBJ2-5, with D perhaps given as TRBD1 or TRBD2 (5 bases each). Trimming shortened V by 1 base and J by 5 bases, and 8 bases separated the two germline ends. The length of the CDR3 is 13 residues. The germline CDR1 and CDR2 sequences are SGHVS and FQNEAQ.

There are a few counts of this clonotype. This chain uses TRBV6-2 or TRBV6-3 with TRBJ1-1; TRBD1 matches 8 bases. Germline V gene lookup returns CDR1 MNHEY and CDR2 SVGEGT. The CDR3 sequence is 15 residues long. V was pared by 4 bases and J by 4 bases, with 8 bases of the junction left unmatched. The CDR3 nucleotides are TGTGCCAGCAGTTCCCGACAGGGGACCGGCACTGAAGCTTTCTTT. Amino acid sequence: CASSSRQGTGTEAFF.

The chain uses TRBV19 and TRBJ1-1; D perhaps matches TRBD1 (6 bases). This CDR3 region has 16 residues. Germline V lookup: CDR1 LNHDA, CDR2 SQIVND (reference sequence). V gave up 4 bases and J gave up 6 bases, with 21 bases separating them. In DNA form, the CDR3 reads TGTGCCAGTAGTACCTTAAGAGGACAGAGGGGTTCTGAAGCTTTCTTT. It codes for CASSTLRGQRGSEAFF. The full variable domain, its missing parts supplied by reference TRBV19 and TRBJ1-1, is DGGITQSPKYLFRKEGQNVTLSCEQNLNHDAMYWYRQDPGQGLRLIYYSQIVNDFQKGDIAEGYSVSREKKESFPLTVTSAQKNPTAFYLCASSTLRGQRGSEAFFGQGTRLTVV.

This clonotype was seen at least ten times. The chain recombines TRBV12-3 or TRBV12-4 with TRBJ2-2, with D perhaps TRBD2 (6 bases). V was pared by 4 bases and J by 6 bases, with 12 bases between. CDR3 size: 14 residues. CDR3 sequence reads: CASSSQGGPGELFF. The CDR3 DNA is TGTGCCAGCAGTTCGCAGGGAGGACCCGGGGAGCTGTTTTTT.

This sequence joins TRBV28 and TRBJ1-2; D ambiguous. The CDR3 consists of 13 residues. Germline V CDR1 and CDR2: MDHEN, SYDVKM. V was pared by 4 bases and J by 4 bases, with 10 bases between. This CDR3 reads CASSSAGFYGYTF. CDR3 sequence (DNA): TGTGCCAGCAGTTCCGCGGGGTTCTATGGCTACACCTTC.